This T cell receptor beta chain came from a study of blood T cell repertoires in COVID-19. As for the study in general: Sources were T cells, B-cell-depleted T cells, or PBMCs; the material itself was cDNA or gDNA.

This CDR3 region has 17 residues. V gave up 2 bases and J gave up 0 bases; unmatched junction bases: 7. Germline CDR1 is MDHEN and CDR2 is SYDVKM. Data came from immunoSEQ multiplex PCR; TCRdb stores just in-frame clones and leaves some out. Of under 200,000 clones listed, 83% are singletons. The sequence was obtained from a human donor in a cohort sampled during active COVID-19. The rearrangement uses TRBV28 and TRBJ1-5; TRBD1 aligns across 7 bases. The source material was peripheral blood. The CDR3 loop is CASSLPTGIYSNQPQHF. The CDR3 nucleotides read TGTGCCAGCAGTTTACCGACAGGGATTTATAGCAATCAGCCCCAGCATTTT.